The following is a T cell receptor beta chain sequence with its context. Its antigen is not identified. The data were obtained in a study of shared clonotypes between healthy human individuals. Study-level information: Per donor, three plates held CD4 naive cells, three held CD4 memory, two held CD8 naive and one held CD8 memory.

Profiling relied on immunoSEQ multiplex PCR, and the TCRdb table lists in-frame clones only, not all of them. The sample contains about 2 million clones, approximately 94% of which appear only once. Trimming cost V 6 bases and J 4 bases; bases outside gene matches: 15. Looked up from germline, CDR1 is SQVTM and CDR2 is ANQGSEA. The CDR3 contains 15 residues. CD45RO-negative CD8 cells positively selected for CCR7 made up the naive population, which excluded terminally differentiated effector memory CD45RA+ cells. Overall study results and limits: Clonotypes shared by all four sorted-subset donors had higher generation probabilities than non-shared clonotypes.

The source of this sequence is a man between 18 and 29 years old in good health. Sequences were obtained from naive CD8+ T cells sorted from blood. The V and J genes are TRBV29-1 and TRBJ2-7; 7 bases are a match to TRBD2. This CDR3 reads CSVLGGERELYEQYF. In DNA form, the CDR3 reads TGCAGCGTCCTTGGGGGGGAGCGGGAATTGTACGAGCAGTACTTC.